These 27 T cell receptor beta chains were sequenced from one sample in a study of lung T cells in sarcoidosis with Löfgren's syndrome. From the reads, TCRdb called clonotypes with MiXCR, one entry per CDR3 protein. The sample contains 60,000 to 70,000 distinct CDR3 sequences, 21% of which appear only once. The sample was CD4+ T cells from PBMCs. The receptors here all came from a human donor with sarcoidosis (Löfgren's syndrome or another form), or a control subject (not recorded which).

This clonotype was counted many times. The chain carries TRBV7-2 and TRBJ2-1, with 7 nucleotides matching TRBD1. The CDR3 runs to 15 residues. Germline V gene lookup returns CDR1 SGHTA and CDR2 FQGNSA. V shed 5 bases and J 4 bases; nucleotides not matched to a gene: 8. The CDR3 is CASSQEDRVYNEQFF. CDR3 DNA sequence: TGTGCCAGCAGCCAAGAAGACAGGGTTTACAATGAGCAGTTCTTC. Full variable domain (rest looked up from reference TRBV7-2 and TRBJ2-1): GAGVSQSPSNKVTEKGKDVELRCDPISGHTALYWYRQSLGQGLEFLIYFQGNSAPDKSGLPSDRFSAERTGGSVSTLTIQRTQQEDSAVYLCASSQEDRVYNEQFFGPGTRLTVL.

The chain employs TRBV5-4 and TRBJ1-1; possibly TRBD1 for D (5 bases). Trimming removed 4 bases at V and 0 bases at J, with 13 bases between. Per the germline V gene, CDR1 is SGHNT and CDR2 is YYREEE (reference sequence). This CDR3 is built from 15 residues. The CDR3 sequence is CASSASGHLNTEAFF. The DNA of the CDR3 is TGTGCCAGCAGCGCCTCCGGACATTTGAACACTGAAGCTTTCTTT.

In regard to this clonotype: This may come from a read error, since a much larger clone is one base off. The conserved phenylalanine or tryptophan normally closing the CDR3 is absent here, so this likely arose from a read error. The genes are TRBV19 and TRBJ2-1, with TRBD1 matching 7 bases. V dropped 4 bases and J dropped 6; count of bases not matched to a gene: 6. The CDR3 is 14 amino acids. The germline V gene encodes CDR1 LNHDA and CDR2 SQIVND (reference sequence). The CDR3 DNA sequence: TGTGCCAGTAGTAACAGGGGAAAAATCAATGAGCAGTTCTTA. The encoded protein is CASSNRGKINEQFL.

This clonotype appeared many times. J is TRBJ1-3 and V is TRBV20-1; D perhaps matches TRBD1 (5 bases). This CDR3 has 14 residues. The germline CDR1 and CDR2 sequences are DFQATT and SNEGSKA (reference sequence). The V end was cut by 6 bases, the J end by 0 bases, with 12 bases between. CDR3 DNA: TGCAGTGCCCGGGACCCTCTCTCTGGAAACACCATATATTTT. Translation gives CSARDPLSGNTIYF.

This clonotype was detected only a few times. V usage is TRBV19 and J usage is TRBJ2-1, with a tentative D call TRBD2 (6 bases). Germline-derived CDR1 and CDR2 are LNHDA and SQIVND (reference sequence). This CDR3 has 14 amino acids. V was cut by 2 bases and J by 6 bases, with 11 bases left in between. The CDR3 sequence is CASSIFKRVNEQFF. The CDR3 DNA reads TGTGCCAGTAGTATATTTAAGCGGGTCAATGAGCAGTTCTTC.

This clonotype was seen many times. V gene TRBV20-1 combines with J gene TRBJ2-7, with a tentative D call TRBD2 (5 bases). The V end lost 0 bases, the J end lost 6 bases, and 15 bases lay between the germline ends. Germline loops: CDR1 DFQATT, CDR2 SNEGSKA (reference sequence). This CDR3 spans 14 amino acids. The CDR3 DNA follows: TGCAGTGCTAGAGATAGGGAGAGAATCTTCGAGCAGTACTTC. Its protein product is CSARDRERIFEQYF.

This clonotype was recorded a few times. V and J are TRBV12-3 or TRBV12-4 and TRBJ2-3; 9 bases align to TRBD1. V gave up 6 bases and J gave up 2 bases; unmatched junction bases: 9. The CDR3 loop spans 16 amino acids. The CDR3 nucleotides are TGTGCCAGCAGGTCCCACAGGGGGCTAGACACAGATACGCAGTATTTT. Translating it yields CASRSHRGLDTDTQYF.

This clonotype has a handful of counts. This chain links TRBV20-1 with TRBJ1-5; D unresolved. This CDR3 comprises 15 residues. The germline V gene has CDR1 DFQATT and CDR2 SNEGSKA (reference sequence). V was clipped by 1 base and J by 4 bases, with 14 bases between them. CDR3 region: CSARATAGANQPQHF. CDR3 DNA: TGCAGTGCTAGAGCAACGGCTGGAGCAAATCAGCCCCAGCATTTT.

In this sample, this clonotype turned up a few times. V is TRBV7-9 and J is TRBJ2-7, with 10 bases identical to TRBD1. Looked up from germline, CDR1 is SEHNR and CDR2 is FQNEAQ (reference sequence). The CDR3 sequence is 15 residues long. V dropped 4 bases and J dropped 4; count of bases not matched to a gene: 7. In nucleotides, the CDR3 is TGTGCCAGCAGCTCCTCAGACAGGGGGCGATACGAGCAGTACGTC. Protein sequence: CASSSSDRGRYEQYV.

Ten or more counts support this clonotype. The chain employs TRBV20-1 and TRBJ1-5; TRBD1 is a possible D gene (6 bases). CDR3 length equals 17 residues. Germline CDR1 and CDR2: DFQATT and SNEGSKA (reference sequence). V was pared by 4 bases and J by 0 bases, with 19 bases between. CDR3 region: CSATATTGIFSNQPQHF. CDR3 nucleotides: TGCAGTGCTACGGCTACGACAGGAATCTTTAGCAATCAGCCCCAGCATTTT.

The chain couples TRBV28 to TRBJ1-3, with D unresolved. Looked up from germline, CDR1 is MDHEN and CDR2 is SYDVKM. CDR3 size: 16 residues. The germline V and J ends were trimmed by 6 bases and 0 bases, with 15 bases remaining between them. CDR3 residues: CASSPSPATSGNTIYF. The CDR3, as DNA: TGTGCCAGCAGCCCGAGTCCCGCAACCTCTGGAAACACCATATATTTT.

V gene TRBV20-1 combines with J gene TRBJ1-1; D gene unclear. The CDR3 runs 16 residues. Between the trimmed V and J ends, which lost 3 bases and 1 base, there was a span of 18 bases. From germline, CDR1 is DFQATT and CDR2 SNEGSKA (reference sequence). The CDR3 loop reads CSASPYFRGENTEAFF. CDR3 nucleotides: TGCAGTGCTAGCCCCTACTTCCGCGGCGAGAACACTGAAGCTTTCTTT.

This clonotype came up many times. The chain joins TRBV7-2 to TRBJ1-1; D ambiguous. Germline assignment: CDR1 SGHTA and CDR2 FQGNSA. Trimming left V 10 bases short and J 1 base short, with 13 bases between. The CDR3 loop spans 13 amino acids. CDR3 sequence: CATSLQPNTEAFF. The CDR3 nucleotides are TGTGCCACCTCGTTGCAGCCGAACACTGAAGCTTTCTTT.

This clonotype turned up a few times. The chain employs TRBV5-1 and TRBJ2-3; D is unclear. CDR3 length: 15 residues. Deletions cut 4 bases from V and 1 base from J, with 13 bases between. Germline values: CDR1 SGHRS, CDR2 YFSETQ. The CDR3 DNA reads TGCGCCAGCAGCCGCATATCCGGACGCACAGATACGCAGTATTTT. It encodes CASSRISGRTDTQYF.

Regarding this clonotype: A much larger clonotype is one base distant, so this may be a read error. V and J are TRBV7-9 and TRBJ2-1, with D unclear. The CDR3 is made up of 14 amino acids. V was pared by 5 bases and J by 4 bases, with 12 bases between. Germline V gene data show CDR1 as SEHNR and CDR2 as FQNEAQ (reference sequence). DNA of the CDR3: TGTGCCAGCAGCCTGGAACTGGGTTACAATGAGCAGTTCTTC. This encodes CASSLELGYNEQFF.

This clonotype was observed at least ten times. The chain couples TRBV19 to TRBJ2-1, with D possibly TRBD1 on 6 matching bases. Germline V gives CDR1 LNHDA, CDR2 SQIVND (reference sequence). The CDR3 is 15 residues long. Trimming removed 8 bases from V and 8 bases from J, with 22 bases in between. The chain's CDR3 is CASGRPRGLLDEQFF. DNA of the CDR3: TGTGCCAGTGGCAGACCCAGGGGTCTACTCGATGAGCAGTTCTTC.

This clonotype was picked up a small number of times. The chain links TRBV28 to TRBJ1-5; 7 nucleotides align to TRBD1. Trimming removed 3 bases from V and 4 bases from J; junction bases left unmatched: 9. CDR1 is MDHEN and CDR2 is SYDVKM in the germline V gene. This CDR3 has 16 amino acids. In nucleotides, the CDR3 is TGTGCCAGCAGTTTGTGGGCAGGGGGAGGTAATCAGCCCCAGCATTTT. Amino acid sequence: CASSLWAGGGNQPQHF.

This clonotype was counted between two and nine times. The rearrangement joins TRBV19 to TRBJ1-4, with TRBD1 identical over 7 bases. There are 14 residues in the CDR3. Germline V CDR1 and CDR2: LNHDA, SQIVND (reference sequence). Trimming cost V 6 bases and J 2 bases; bases outside gene matches: 3. CDR3 protein: CASRFRGTNEKLFF. CDR3 bases: TGTGCCAGTAGATTCAGGGGGACTAATGAAAAACTGTTTTTT.

This clonotype was seen more than once but under ten times. The chain links TRBV11-2 to TRBJ1-5; D gene uncertain. This CDR3 region has 13 residues. CDR1 is SGHAT, CDR2 FQNNGV, per germline. Trimming removed 4 bases from V and 3 bases from J, with 7 bases in between. CDR3 in amino acids: CASSSRPNQPQHF. The CDR3 DNA is TGTGCCAGCAGCTCGCGGCCCAATCAGCCCCAGCATTTT. Using reference TRBV11-2 and TRBJ1-5 for the parts outside the CDR3, the full variable domain is EAGVAQSPRYKIIEKRQSVAFWCNPISGHATLYWYQQILGQGPKLLIQFQNNGVVDDSQLPKDRFSAERLKGVDSTLKIQPAKLEDSAVYLCASSSRPNQPQHFGDGTRLSIL.

This clonotype came up many times. The chain employs TRBV28 and TRBJ1-1; tentative D call: TRBD1 (5 bases). The CDR3 is 15 residues long. The V end was cut by 6 bases, the J end by 4 bases, with 18 bases between. Germline assignment: CDR1 MDHEN and CDR2 SYDVKM. CDR3 DNA: TGTGCCAGCAGCGGTGAGGGGTGGATCGGCACTGAAGCTTTCTTT. Translating gives CASSGEGWIGTEAFF.

The chain joins TRBV11-2 to TRBJ2-5; TRBD2 matches at 7 bases. The CDR3 totals 15 residues. Germline CDR1 reads SGHAT; CDR2 reads FQNNGV. The V and J ends lost 5 bases and 5 bases, in that order; junction bases with no gene match: 11. DNA for the CDR3: TGTGCCAGCAGCCAGGGCCCGACTAGCTTTGAGACCCAGTACTTC. Its translation: CASSQGPTSFETQYF. Full variable domain (outside the CDR3, taken from reference TRBV11-2 and TRBJ2-5): EAGVAQSPRYKIIEKRQSVAFWCNPISGHATLYWYQQILGQGPKLLIQFQNNGVVDDSQLPKDRFSAERLKGVDSTLKIQPAKLEDSAVYLCASSQGPTSFETQYFGPGTRLLVL.

In its sample, this clonotype was seen many times. J is TRBJ2-1 and V is TRBV29-1; TRBD2 might be the D (6 bases). The CDR3 has 12 amino acids. Germline V CDR1 and CDR2: SQVTM, ANQGSEA. The V end was cut by 5 bases, the J end by 6 bases, with 11 bases between. The CDR3 nucleotides are TGCAGCGTTAAGGCGGGAACCAATGAGCAGTTCTTC. It yields the protein CSVKAGTNEQFF.

This clonotype has just a few counts. The chain couples TRBV9 to TRBJ2-1; 8 bases fit TRBD2. J lost 0 bases, V lost 4 bases, and 3 bases had no gene match. The V gene's germline CDR1 is SGDLS and CDR2 YYNGEE. CDR3 length: 15 residues. The CDR3 coding sequence is TGTGCCAGCAGCTCCAGCGGGAGCTCCTACAATGAGCAGTTCTTC. Translated: CASSSSGSSYNEQFF.

This rearrangement joins TRBV9 to TRBJ2-5; perhaps TRBD1 as D (5 bases). Trimming stripped 4 bases from V and 7 bases from J, with 20 bases between. This CDR3 has 15 residues. The V gene's germline CDR1 is SGDLS and CDR2 YYNGEE. The CDR3 sequence: CASSPPWDPQGTQYF. In DNA form, the CDR3 reads TGTGCCAGCAGCCCTCCCTGGGATCCTCAGGGGACCCAGTACTTC.

As for this clonotype: This may come from a read error, since a much larger clone is one base off. Written as DNA, the CDR3 is TGCAGTGCAAGGAGTCGGGGGAGCTCTGGAAACACCATATATTTT. As protein: CSARSRGSSGNTIYF. V usage is TRBV20-1 and J usage is TRBJ1-3, with D possibly matching TRBD1 (5 bases). Germline V gives CDR1 DFQATT, CDR2 SNEGSKA (reference sequence). CDR3 length equals 15 residues. V lost 6 bases, J lost 0 bases, and 15 bases lay in between.

This clonotype was detected ten times or more. The V gene is TRBV20-1, the J gene TRBJ2-1; 9 bases are shared with TRBD1. This CDR3 spans 18 amino acids. The germline CDR1 and CDR2 sequences are DFQATT and SNEGSKA (reference sequence). Trimming took 3 bases from V and 4 from J; bases not matched to a gene: 16. The CDR3: CSARATGGRLARYNEQFF. The CDR3 coding sequence is TGCAGTGCTAGGGCGACAGGGGGTAGATTAGCGCGTTACAATGAGCAGTTCTTC.

The table lists this clonotype with a few counts. The chain recombines TRBV11-2 with TRBJ1-3; D gene uncertain. This CDR3 is 12 amino acids long. Germline-derived CDR1 and CDR2 are SGHAT and FQNNGV. V shed 5 bases and J shed 4 bases, with 6 bases lying between them. The CDR3 region has the DNA TGTGCCAGCAGCCTTGCCGGAAACACCATATATTTT. Translated, it gives CASSLAGNTIYF.